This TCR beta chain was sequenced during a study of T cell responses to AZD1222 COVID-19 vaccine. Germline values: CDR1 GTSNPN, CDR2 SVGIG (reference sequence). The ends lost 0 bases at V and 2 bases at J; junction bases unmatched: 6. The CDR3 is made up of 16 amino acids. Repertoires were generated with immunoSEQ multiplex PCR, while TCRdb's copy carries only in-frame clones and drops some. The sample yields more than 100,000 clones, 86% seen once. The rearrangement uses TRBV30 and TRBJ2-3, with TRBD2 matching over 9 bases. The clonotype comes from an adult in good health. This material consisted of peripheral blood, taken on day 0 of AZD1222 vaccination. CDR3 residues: CAWSVGLAGSTDTQYF. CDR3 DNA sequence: TGTGCCTGGAGTGTAGGTCTAGCGGGGTCCACAGATACGCAGTATTTT.